This T cell receptor (beta chain) was found in a study of spatial heterogeneity in lung cancer. Germline loops: CDR1 SQVTM, CDR2 ANQGSEA. This CDR3 spans 15 amino acids. V shed 5 bases and J 5 bases; nucleotides not matched to a gene: 6. The time point denotes: sample taken at primary tumor resection. The donor population consisted of 72 patients with untreated, early-stage non-small cell lung cancer. TCRdb redid the calling of the 5' RACE reads with MiXCR, one entry per CDR3 protein. The profile shows approximately 44,000 distinct CDR3 sequences, 12% to 15% of them singletons. This specimen was PBMCs, taken at surgery. The origin of this receptor is a male donor with early-stage non-small cell lung cancer. The gene calls are TRBV29-1 and TRBJ2-3, with 14 bases lining up with TRBD2. CDR3 DNA sequence: TGCAGCGTTACCGGGACTAGCGGGGGTAAAGATACGCAGTATTTT. Its protein is CSVTGTSGGKDTQYF.